This paragraph covers one T cell receptor beta chain sequence. CDR3 size: 15 residues. Donors each gave approximately 2.6 ml of blood. Following a re-call of the 5' RACE reads, TCRdb has one entry per CDR3 protein and lacks DNA. Here the sample table reports 300,000 to 400,000 distinct CDR3 sequences. This sample was included in a study of monozygotic twins with inflammatory bowel disease. This receptor was identified in a human donor with ulcerative colitis or Crohn's disease, or a healthy co-twin of an affected twin (not recorded which). Specimen: blood. The J gene is TRBJ2-3, the V gene TRBV12-3 or TRBV12-4; the D call of TRBD1 rests on TCRdb alone, since no DNA is present to check it. CDR3 amino acids: CATQAWGPGTDTQYF.